Listed here are 8 T cell receptor beta chains from one sample, sequenced in a study of monozygotic twins with cystic fibrosis. Method: immunoSEQ multiplex PCR; TCRdb's copy keeps in-frame clones and lacks some. The data contain 20,000 to 30,000 clones, about 96% of them singletons. Sequenced: blood. All receptors come from a girl aged 2 to 10 with cystic fibrosis.

This clone was observed once. V is TRBV28 and J is TRBJ2-1, with D tentatively TRBD1 (8 bases). Looked up from germline, CDR1 is MDHEN and CDR2 is SYDVKM. With 6 bases removed from V and 5 bases from J, the gap between germline ends came to 14 bases. The CDR3 runs 14 residues. CDR3 region: CASRGGTGNNEQFF. DNA of the CDR3: TGTGCCAGCAGGGGAGGGACAGGCAACAATGAGCAGTTCTTC.

V is TRBV9 and J is TRBJ2-3; D unresolved. The CDR3 has 13 amino acids. CDR1 is SGDLS, CDR2 YYNGEE, per germline. The V gene lost 3 bases and the J gene lost 2 bases, with 7 bases spanning the gap. Written as DNA, the CDR3 is TGTGCCAGCAGCGGAACTGTCACAGATACGCAGTATTTT. Residues: CASSGTVTDTQYF.

This clone was seen only once. The CDR3 bases are TGCGCCAGCAGCATAGGACAGGGGGCGCAGGGCACTGAAGCTTTCTTT. Translation gives CASSIGQGAQGTEAFF. The V gene is TRBV5-1, the J gene TRBJ1-1; 11 bases align to TRBD1. V gave up 4 bases and J gave up 4 bases; unmatched junction bases: 9. The germline V gene encodes CDR1 SGHRS and CDR2 YFSETQ. The CDR3 runs to 16 residues.

The chain employs TRBV9 and TRBJ2-7; D may be TRBD1 (6 bases). The CDR3 is 13 amino acids. The germline V gene encodes CDR1 SGDLS and CDR2 YYNGEE. With 8 bases removed from V and 0 bases from J, the gap between germline ends came to 12 bases. CDR3 DNA sequence: TGTGCCAGTGGCAGGGGTCCCTCCTACGAGCAGTACTTC. It codes for CASGRGPSYEQYF.

V is TRBV28 and J is TRBJ1-5, with 8 bases that match TRBD1. The germline gives CDR1 MDHEN, CDR2 SYDVKM. Trimming at V came to 4 bases and at J to 1 base, leaving 3 bases not matched to a gene. The CDR3 is 15 amino acids. CDR3 residues: CASSYRGISNQPQHF. Written as DNA, the CDR3 is TGTGCCAGCAGTTACAGGGGGATCAGCAATCAGCCCCAGCATTTT.

This chain joins TRBV9 and TRBJ2-3, with D unclear. CDR3 size: 13 residues. Per the germline V gene, CDR1 is SGDLS and CDR2 is YYNGEE. Trimming took 8 bases from V and 2 from J, leaving 12 bases between them. The CDR3 nucleotides are TGTGCCAGTTGGTTCGCGGTCACAGATACGCAGTATTTT. This translates into CASWFAVTDTQYF.

The chain carries TRBV19 and TRBJ2-7; 10 nucleotides align to TRBD2. V trimming: 6 bases; J trimming: 0 bases; junction bases outside the gene matches: 11. Looked up from germline, CDR1 is LNHDA and CDR2 is SQIVND (reference sequence). The CDR3 runs 17 residues. CDR3 protein: CASSRRITSGVSYEQYF. The CDR3, as DNA: TGTGCCAGTAGCCGTCGAATTACTAGCGGGGTCTCCTACGAGCAGTACTTC. Full variable domain (outside the CDR3, taken from reference TRBV19 and TRBJ2-7): DGGITQSPKYLFRKEGQNVTLSCEQNLNHDAMYWYRQDPGQGLRLIYYSQIVNDFQKGDIAEGYSVSREKKESFPLTVTSAQKNPTAFYLCASSRRITSGVSYEQYFGPGTRLTVT.

This rearrangement joins TRBV5-1 to TRBJ2-3; D is possibly TRBD1 or TRBD2 (5 bases each). The CDR3 consists of 18 residues. V lost 0 bases, J lost 2 bases, and 19 bases lay in between. Germline values: CDR1 SGHRS, CDR2 YFSETQ. The CDR3 region is CASSLAAGGAHITDTQYF. The CDR3, as DNA: TGCGCCAGCAGCTTGGCGGCTGGGGGAGCCCATATCACAGATACGCAGTATTTT.